Each of the 19 T cell receptor beta chains below was sequenced from the same sample in a study of breast tumors, draining lymph nodes, adjacent tissues. TCRdb ran MiXCR on the multiplex PCR reads and lists one entry per CDR3 protein. Among 270,000 or so distinct CDR3 sequences listed, 30% were seen once. Breast cancer patients provided tissue from their axillary draining lymph nodes. What was sequenced was axillary lymph node tissue. These TCRs come from a female donor with breast cancer. Some clones in this sample may be carry-over from other donors' samples.

The genes are TRBV27 and TRBJ1-5, with 8 bases matching TRBD1. Germline V gene lookup returns CDR1 MNHEY and CDR2 SMNVEV (reference sequence). The CDR3 has 16 amino acids. J lost 4 bases, V lost 4 bases, and 9 bases had no gene match. CDR3 amino acids: CASSSPTQGANQPQHF. In DNA, the CDR3 is TGTGCCAGCAGTTCTCCCACTCAGGGGGCTAATCAGCCCCAGCATTTT.

This clonotype was counted at least ten times. V gene TRBV19 combines with J gene TRBJ2-1; TRBD2 matches at 7 bases. The CDR3 loop spans 15 amino acids. V lost 3 bases to trimming and J lost 0 bases; unmatched junction nucleotides: 2. Germline-derived CDR1 and CDR2 are LNHDA and SQIVND (reference sequence). The CDR3 DNA reads as TGTGCCAGTAGTATTTCGGGGGGCTCCTACAATGAGCAGTTCTTC. Its protein product is CASSISGGSYNEQFF.

This clonotype was picked up a small number of times. CDR3 loop: CASSEAIVGGKNIQYF. In DNA form, the CDR3 reads TGTGCCAGCAGTGAAGCGATAGTAGGAGGAAAAAACATTCAGTACTTC. This chain connects TRBV6-1 to TRBJ2-4; D is possibly TRBD2 (5 bases). Germline-derived CDR1 and CDR2 are MNHNS and SASEGT. The V and J ends lost 0 bases and 4 bases respectively, with 13 bases between them. The CDR3 sequence is 16 residues long.

There are many counts of this clonotype. The V gene is TRBV5-1, the J gene TRBJ1-3; no clear D gene. The V end was cut by 0 bases, the J end by 0 bases, with 7 bases between. Per the germline V gene, CDR1 is SGHRS and CDR2 is YFSETQ. CDR3 length: 15 amino acids. This CDR3 is CASSLGGSSGNTIYF. The CDR3 DNA reads TGCGCCAGCAGCTTGGGTGGGTCCTCTGGAAACACCATATATTTT.

Ten or more counts support this clonotype. The V call is TRBV20-1, the J call TRBJ2-1; 7 positions agree with TRBD1. The CDR3 totals 14 residues. Germline V lookup: CDR1 DFQATT, CDR2 SNEGSKA (reference sequence). Trimming at V came to 5 bases and at J to 9 bases, leaving 13 bases not matched to a gene. CDR3 amino acids: CSAPDTKQGREQFF. CDR3 nucleotides: TGCAGTGCTCCCGATACTAAACAGGGGCGTGAGCAGTTCTTC.

This chain links TRBV9 with TRBJ1-3; D gene unclear. The germline V gene encodes CDR1 SGDLS and CDR2 YYNGEE. The CDR3 has 10 amino acids. The V end was cut by 0 bases, the J end by 8 bases, with 0 bases between. The CDR3 DNA follows: TGTGCCAGCAGCGTAGACACCATATATTTT. Its translation: CASSVDTIYF. The full variable domain, its missing parts supplied by reference TRBV9 and TRBJ1-3, is DSGVTQTPKHLITATGQRVTLRCSPRSGDLSVYWYQQSLDQGLQFLIQYYNGEERAKGNILERFSAQQFPDLHSELNLSSLELGDSALYFCASSVDTIYFGEGSWLTVV.

The gene calls are TRBV2 and TRBJ2-1; 10 nucleotides agree with TRBD2. The CDR3 extends over 15 amino acids. Per germline, CDR1 SNHLY and CDR2 FYNNEI. Trimming at V came to 7 bases and at J to 2 bases, leaving 5 bases not matched to a gene. The CDR3 region has the DNA TGTGCCAGCAATATAGCGGGAGGCACCTACAATGAGCAGTTCTTC. This gives the protein CASNIAGGTYNEQFF.

This clonotype was picked up many times. This chain links TRBV5-1 with TRBJ2-7; either TRBD1 or TRBD2 may supply D (6 bases each). Looked up from germline, CDR1 is SGHRS and CDR2 is YFSETQ. Trimming took off 0 bases at V and 5 bases at J, with 18 bases between the two ends. The CDR3 sequence is 16 residues long. The CDR3 coding sequence is TGCGCCAGCAGCTTGGACGGGTGGGGGGCGGCTGACGAGCAGTACTTC. Protein sequence: CASSLDGWGAADEQYF.

This clonotype came up many times. This sequence joins TRBV2 and TRBJ2-7; 14 bases agree with TRBD2. The CDR3 spans 15 residues. The V gene's germline CDR1 is SNHLY and CDR2 FYNNEI. Trimming took 7 bases from V and 4 from J; bases not matched to a gene: 6. The chain's CDR3 is CASISGLAGAYEQYF. The CDR3 DNA follows: TGTGCCAGCATTTCGGGACTAGCGGGAGCTTACGAGCAGTACTTC.

This clonotype was seen ten or more times. The V and J genes are TRBV6-1 and TRBJ1-6; maybe TRBD1 (6 bases). V was clipped by 7 bases and J by 7 bases, with 17 bases between them. Germline CDR1 is MNHNS and CDR2 is SASEGT. This CDR3 is 15 amino acids long. CDR3 DNA sequence: TGTGCCAGCATCAAGGACAGCTTCGGGAATTCACCCCTCCACTTT. The encoded protein is CASIKDSFGNSPLHF.

A remark on this clonotype: A much bigger clone sits one base away, suggesting this may be a read error. The chain links TRBV5-4 to TRBJ2-7, with unresolved D. The CDR3 spans 14 residues. Germline V gene data show CDR1 as SGHNT and CDR2 as YYREEE (reference sequence). The CDR3 region has the DNA TGTGCCAGCAGCTTGGGTTCTCGGTCCTCCGAGCAGTACTTC. Translation gives CASSLGSRSSEQYF.

The sample holds many counts of this clonotype. J is TRBJ2-7 and V is TRBV10-3, with D uncertain. The CDR3 spans 14 residues. Per germline, CDR1 ENHRY and CDR2 SYGVKD. The germline V and J ends were trimmed by 3 bases and 1 base, with 10 bases remaining between them. CDR3 sequence: CAISDGLKSYEQYF. CDR3 DNA sequence: TGTGCCATCAGTGACGGCCTTAAGTCCTACGAGCAGTACTTC.

There are many counts of this clonotype. V is TRBV10-3 and J is TRBJ2-1, with D unclear. CDR1 ENHRY and CDR2 SYGVKD come from the germline V gene. V was cut by 5 bases and J by 1 base, with 6 bases left in between. The length of the CDR3 is 13 residues. Here the CDR3 reads CAISRESYNEQFF. The DNA for the CDR3 is TGTGCCATCAGTCGAGAATCCTACAATGAGCAGTTCTTC.

V and J are TRBV6-2 or TRBV6-3 and TRBJ2-1; 13 bases are a match to TRBD2. V lost 4 bases, J lost 6 bases, and 15 bases stayed unmatched. Germline CDR1 MNHEY, CDR2 SVGEGT. This CDR3 region has 19 residues. Written as DNA, the CDR3 is TGTGCCAGCAGTTCAGATAACGAACTAGCGGGAGGGATTCGCAATGAGCAGTTCTTC. Its translation: CASSSDNELAGGIRNEQFF.

Worth noting for this clonotype: Possible read error: a much larger clone is one base away. This rearrangement joins TRBV4-1 to TRBJ2-1; D tentatively reads TRBD1 or TRBD2 (5 bases each). Germline lookup yields CDR1 MGHRA and CDR2 YSYEKL. CDR3 size: 15 residues. The DNA for the CDR3 is TGCGCCGGCAGCCAACCCGGGTATCAAGGGACCGAGCAGTTCTTC. This translates into CAGSQPGYQGTEQFF.

This chain joins TRBV27 and TRBJ1-2, with 7 bases that match TRBD1. V was pared by 5 bases and J by 7 bases, with 10 bases of the junction left unmatched. There are 14 residues in the CDR3. Germline V lookup: CDR1 MNHEY, CDR2 SMNVEV (reference sequence). The CDR3 DNA sequence: TGTGCCAGCAGTATACAGGGGAGTTTGCCTGGCTACACCTTC. It yields the protein CASSIQGSLPGYTF.

A remark on this clonotype: A much larger clone sits a single nucleotide away, making a read error possible. The V gene is TRBV11-2, the J gene TRBJ2-3; 14 bases map to TRBD2. Germline values: CDR1 SGHAT, CDR2 FQNNGV. The CDR3 is 17 amino acids. The V segment lost 5 bases and the J segment 4 bases; nucleotides outside the gene matches: 8. CDR3 loop: CASSQRGLAGDADTQYF. CDR3 coding DNA: TGTGCCAGCAGCCAAAGGGGACTAGCGGGGGACGCAGATACGCAGTATTTT.

By share of the sample, this clonotype is medium-sized. The CDR3 loop reads CSVSSVSTNEKLFF. CDR3 DNA: TGCAGCGTTTCCTCGGTTTCCACTAATGAAAAACTGTTTTTT. The rearrangement joins TRBV29-1 to TRBJ1-4, with D unclear. This CDR3 has 14 amino acids. CDR1 and CDR2 from the germline V gene are SQVTM and ANQGSEA. Trimming cost V 5 bases and J 2 bases, with 12 bases left between them.

The table lists this clonotype with a few counts. The chain links TRBV7-2 to TRBJ1-1, with D maybe TRBD1 (6 bases). Germline-derived CDR1 and CDR2 are SGHTA and FQGNSA. V lost 1 base to trimming and J lost 3 bases, with 12 bases between them. The CDR3 is made up of 15 amino acids. CDR3 in amino acids: CASSLVGGFDTEAFF. The CDR3 bases are TGTGCCAGCAGCTTAGTGGGGGGCTTTGACACTGAAGCTTTCTTT.